These 32 T cell receptor beta chains came from one sample sequenced in a study of cytomegalovirus exposure and HLA in healthy donors. It was with 60 Vbeta and 13 Jbeta primers that the PCR ran. Repertoires were generated with immunoSEQ multiplex PCR, while TCRdb's copy carries only in-frame clones and drops some. The repertoire holds about 210,000 clones, with over 80% as singletons. Sequencing was carried out using PBMCs. The origin of the receptors is a woman aged 50 to 60 in good health and CMV-seropositive.

This clone was seen only a few times. The rearrangement joins TRBV5-4 to TRBJ1-5, with D unclear. In germline, CDR1 is SGHNT, CDR2 YYREEE (reference sequence). The CDR3 is made up of 15 amino acids. Trimming pared 3 bases from V and 4 bases from J, leaving 14 bases between. The CDR3 DNA sequence: TGTGCCAGCAGCTCGGACCCGGGGAGGAATCAGCCCCAGCATTTT. It yields the protein CASSSDPGRNQPQHF.

The chain combines TRBV6-1 with TRBJ1-1, with D possibly TRBD1 on 6 matching bases. Per germline, CDR1 MNHNS and CDR2 SASEGT. V lost 4 bases, J lost 7 bases, and 16 bases lay in between. This CDR3 is 14 amino acids long. This chain's CDR3 is CASSGRGADFEAFF. CDR3 bases: TGTGCCAGCAGTGGGCGGGGGGCCGATTTTGAAGCTTTCTTT.

The V call is TRBV7-6, the J call TRBJ2-1; TRBD2 aligns across 15 bases. In germline, CDR1 is SGHVS, CDR2 FNYEAQ. V gave up 8 bases and J gave up 5 bases; unmatched junction bases: 4. This CDR3 is 15 amino acids long. The CDR3 region has the DNA TGTGCCAGCGGACTAGCGGGGGGGCTAAACAATGAGCAGTTCTTC. It specifies CASGLAGGLNNEQFF.

The sample holds a few counts of this clone. J is TRBJ2-3 and V is TRBV6-1; TRBD2 agrees at 7 bases. The trim removed 6 bases at V and 0 bases at J, leaving 6 bases unmatched. Germline values: CDR1 MNHNS, CDR2 SASEGT. This CDR3 spans 15 amino acids. In DNA form, the CDR3 reads TGTGCCAGCAGCCCCCTGCGGGGGAGCACAGATACGCAGTATTTT. This encodes CASSPLRGSTDTQYF.

A few counts support this clone. The chain has TRBV29-1 and TRBJ1-1; 7 bases map to TRBD1. The CDR3 is 13 amino acids. With 8 bases clipped from V and 3 bases from J, the junction kept 9 bases outside the gene matches. CDR1 and CDR2 (germline): SQVTM, ANQGSEA. The CDR3 loop is CSLRTGEYTEAFF. The CDR3 DNA is TGCAGCCTACGGACAGGTGAATACACTGAAGCTTTCTTT.

In this sample, this clone turned up a few times. The chain combines TRBV4-1 with TRBJ1-2; 9 bases align to TRBD1. The CDR3 length is 15 residues. Germline CDR1 reads MGHRA; CDR2 reads YSYEKL. The ends lost 1 base at V and 7 bases at J; junction bases unmatched: 7. CDR3 sequence: CASSQVQTGGTGYTF. The CDR3 coding sequence is TGCGCCAGCAGCCAAGTCCAGACAGGGGGGACTGGCTACACCTTC.

The gene calls are TRBV19 and TRBJ1-1, with D possibly being TRBD1 (5 bases). From germline, CDR1 is LNHDA and CDR2 SQIVND (reference sequence). This CDR3 is 12 amino acids long. The ends were cut back, 7 bases at V and 4 bases at J, with 10 bases in the middle. The CDR3 coding sequence is TGTGCCAGTACCAGGGAGGGCACTGAAGCTTTCTTT. Translation: CASTREGTEAFF. The full variable domain, with the rest looked up from reference TRBV19 and TRBJ1-1, is DGGITQSPKYLFRKEGQNVTLSCEQNLNHDAMYWYRQDPGQGLRLIYYSQIVNDFQKGDIAEGYSVSREKKESFPLTVTSAQKNPTAFYLCASTREGTEAFFGQGTRLTVV.

V usage is TRBV27 and J usage is TRBJ2-1, with 11 bases lining up with TRBD2. This CDR3 spans 17 amino acids. CDR1 is MNHEY and CDR2 is SMNVEV in the germline V gene (reference sequence). Losses at the gene ends were 5 bases for V and 6 bases for J; bases not matched to a gene: 12. CDR3 nucleotides: TGTGCCAGCAGTCTCCAAGAACTAGCGGGGGTTGTCAATGAGCAGTTCTTC. It encodes CASSLQELAGVVNEQFF.

Only one count was recorded for this clone. The CDR3 here is CASSPRDSTASNEQFF. The CDR3 region has the DNA TGCGCCAGCAGCCCCCGGGACTCAACGGCCTCCAATGAGCAGTTCTTC. The chain carries TRBV5-1 and TRBJ2-1; the D gene is possibly TRBD2 (6 bases). Germline CDR1 SGHRS, CDR2 YFSETQ. The CDR3 sequence is 16 residues long. V was pared by 4 bases and J by 6 bases, with 20 bases between.

J is TRBJ1-2 and V is TRBV11-2, with D possibly being TRBD1 (6 bases). CDR3 length: 15 residues. CDR1 is SGHAT and CDR2 is FQNNGV in the germline V gene. V was trimmed by 1 base and J by 2 bases, leaving 11 bases between them. CDR3 sequence: CASSLALDRNYGYTF. CDR3 DNA: TGTGCCAGCAGCTTAGCCCTTGACAGGAACTATGGCTACACCTTC.

The chain couples TRBV21-1 to TRBJ1-6. TRBV21-1 is recorded as a pseudogene. CDR3 size: 15 residues. This CDR3 is CARLMWRIDNSPLHF. For the CDR3, the DNA is TGTGCCAGGCTCATGTGGAGAATCGATAATTCACCCCTCCACTTT.

The chain couples TRBV29-1 to TRBJ1-5, with 9 bases that match TRBD1. The CDR3 runs to 15 residues. Germline trimming cut 6 bases from V and 2 bases from J; bases unmatched to any gene: 8. CDR1 SQVTM and CDR2 ANQGSEA come from the germline V gene. CDR3 in DNA: TGCAGCGTCAGCGTGACAGGGGGTGGCAATCAGCCCCAGCATTTT. The encoded protein is CSVSVTGGGNQPQHF.

This chain joins TRBV4-3 and TRBJ2-5; D gene uncertain. V lost 0 bases and J 5 bases, leaving 13 bases between the germline ends. The germline gives CDR1 LGHNA, CDR2 YSLEER. This CDR3 spans 15 amino acids. The CDR3 region is CASSQDRSIGETQYF. In DNA form, the CDR3 reads TGCGCCAGCAGCCAAGATCGGAGCATCGGGGAGACCCAGTACTTC.

This sequence joins TRBV5-3 and TRBJ1-1; TRBD1 is a possible D gene (6 bases). TRBV5-3 has ORF status, its function being uncertain. CDR3 size: 14 residues. V gave up 4 bases and J gave up 0 bases, with 10 bases separating them. The CDR3 reads CARSADSLNTEAFF. DNA of the CDR3: TGTGCCAGAAGCGCGGACAGCCTGAACACTGAAGCTTTCTTT.

The gene calls are TRBV5-1 and TRBJ1-3; no definite D call. Germline loops: CDR1 SGHRS, CDR2 YFSETQ. V gave up 0 bases and J gave up 0 bases, with 10 bases separating them. This CDR3 has 16 amino acids. CDR3 bases: TGCGCCAGCAGCTTGGGTCACAGTGCCTCTGGAAACACCATATATTTT. Translated, it gives CASSLGHSASGNTIYF.

J is TRBJ1-1 and V is TRBV7-2, with 7 bases lining up with TRBD1. The germline CDR1 and CDR2 sequences are SGHTA and FQGNSA. This CDR3 is 15 amino acids long. V was pared by 2 bases and J by 1 base, with 4 bases of the junction left unmatched. Written as DNA, the CDR3 is TGTGCCAGCAGCTTAAAGGGACAGTGGAACACTGAAGCTTTCTTT. Its protein product is CASSLKGQWNTEAFF.

The CDR3 reads CASSPGLFAGANVLTF. CDR3 nucleotides: TGTGCCAGCAGCCCCGGACTCTTCGCTGGGGCCAACGTCCTGACTTTC. The chain recombines TRBV7-9 with TRBJ2-6; possible D gene TRBD2, 5 bases. CDR1 and CDR2 (germline): SEHNR, FQNEAQ (reference sequence). This CDR3 contains 16 residues. V dropped 5 bases and J dropped 2 bases, with 13 bases sitting between them.

Only a few counts were recorded for this clone. The chain recombines TRBV7-2 with TRBJ1-1; D is undetermined. From germline, CDR1 is SGHTA and CDR2 FQGNSA. V was clipped by 6 bases and J by 0 bases, with 11 bases between them. The CDR3 has 14 residues. CDR3 protein: CASRGGVLNTEAFF. CDR3 bases: TGTGCCAGCAGGGGCGGGGTACTGAACACTGAAGCTTTCTTT.

V and J are TRBV19 and TRBJ2-1; 11 nucleotides line up with TRBD2. The CDR3 loop spans 16 amino acids. Germline loops: CDR1 LNHDA, CDR2 SQIVND (reference sequence). After removal of 3 bases from V and 10 bases from J, the junction contained 11 bases not matched to a gene. CDR3 coding DNA: TGTGCCAGTAGTATCTCCGGGACTAGCGGCCTGAAGGAGCAGTTCTTC. Translating gives CASSISGTSGLKEQFF.

The chain joins TRBV27 to TRBJ1-5, with D maybe TRBD1 (5 bases). The CDR3 runs to 12 residues. Germline loops: CDR1 MNHEY, CDR2 SMNVEV (reference sequence). V lost 5 bases to trimming and J lost 9 bases, with 11 bases between them. Written as DNA, the CDR3 is TGTGCCAGCAGTACCCAGGGCGGGCCCCAGCATTTT. Amino acids: CASSTQGGPQHF.

The chain uses TRBV9 and TRBJ1-2; D unclear. CDR3 length: 14 amino acids. V was cut by 0 bases and J by 5 bases, with 11 bases left in between. CDR1 is SGDLS and CDR2 is YYNGEE in the germline V gene. CDR3 sequence: CASSVGGGLYGYTF. The CDR3 DNA follows: TGTGCCAGCAGCGTAGGGGGAGGGTTATATGGCTACACCTTC.

On this clone: Within the sample, other DNA sequences also encode this same CDR3. The chain uses TRBV5-1 and TRBJ2-1; no firm D call. The V end was cut by 0 bases, the J end by 5 bases, with 6 bases between. Germline CDR1 reads SGHRS; CDR2 reads YFSETQ. CDR3 length equals 13 residues. The CDR3 loop reads CASSLDYNNEQFF. The CDR3 DNA reads as TGCGCCAGCAGCTTGGATTATAACAATGAGCAGTTCTTC.

The V call is TRBV7-2, the J call TRBJ1-1; D is unresolved. Trimming removed 1 base at V and 4 bases at J, with 16 bases between. This CDR3 spans 16 amino acids. The germline CDR1 and CDR2 sequences are SGHTA and FQGNSA. DNA of the CDR3: TGTGCCAGCAGCTTAGGAGGTGGCTCGTGGAGCACTGAAGCTTTCTTT. It translates to CASSLGGGSWSTEAFF.

The CDR3 loop reads CASSLGERGARPDTQYF. CDR3 DNA: TGTGCCAGCAGCTTAGGGGAGCGGGGGGCCCGGCCAGATACGCAGTATTTT. The chain is built from TRBV7-2 and TRBJ2-3; 9 nucleotides line up with TRBD2. With 1 base clipped from V and 4 bases from J, the junction kept 9 bases outside the gene matches. The CDR3 sequence is 17 residues long. Germline loops: CDR1 SGHTA, CDR2 FQGNSA. The full variable domain, its missing parts supplied by reference TRBV7-2 and TRBJ2-3, is GAGVSQSPSNKVTEKGKDVELRCDPISGHTALYWYRQSLGQGLEFLIYFQGNSAPDKSGLPSDRFSAERTGGSVSTLTIQRTQQEDSAVYLCASSLGERGARPDTQYFGPGTRLTVL.

The genes are TRBV28 and TRBJ1-2, with a possible D match to TRBD1 (6 bases). Germline CDR1 MDHEN, CDR2 SYDVKM. V lost 5 bases and J 8 bases, leaving 21 bases between the germline ends. This CDR3 contains 15 residues. The CDR3 nucleotides read TGTGCCAGCAGTACAGGGTCCTTGGGTCCGGAGGGCTACACCTTC. Its translation is CASSTGSLGPEGYTF.

The chain employs TRBV7-2 and TRBJ2-3, with D unclear. This CDR3 contains 15 residues. From germline, CDR1 is SGHTA and CDR2 FQGNSA. Trimming removed 1 base at V and 1 base at J, with 9 bases between. CDR3 DNA sequence: TGTGCCAGCAGCTTAGGAGGATGGGGCACAGATACGCAGTATTTT. Translated, it gives CASSLGGWGTDTQYF.

The genes are TRBV29-1 and TRBJ1-1; D perhaps matches TRBD1 (6 bases). CDR3 length: 12 residues. V dropped 7 bases and J dropped 8 bases, with 17 bases sitting between them. Germline CDR1 reads SQVTM; CDR2 reads ANQGSEA. The CDR3 loop is CSEFIRTDEAFF. The CDR3 nucleotides read TGCAGCGAATTTATTAGGACAGACGAAGCTTTCTTT.

J is TRBJ2-3 and V is TRBV9; 8 bases are a match to TRBD2. Germline assignment: CDR1 SGDLS and CDR2 YYNGEE. Germline trimming cut 0 bases from V and 1 base from J; bases unmatched to any gene: 4. The CDR3 covers 16 residues. In DNA form, the CDR3 reads TGTGCCAGCAGCGTAGGTGTGACTAGCGGCACAGATACGCAGTATTTT. Encoded protein: CASSVGVTSGTDTQYF.

The genes are TRBV5-1 and TRBJ2-5; 9 bases fit TRBD1. Germline-derived CDR1 and CDR2 are SGHRS and YFSETQ. Trimming cost V 7 bases and J 7 bases; bases outside gene matches: 23. This CDR3 region has 18 residues. The CDR3 loop is CASSNKTSKQGAPRTQYF. Here the CDR3 DNA reads TGCGCCAGCTCCAATAAAACCTCTAAACAGGGGGCCCCCAGGACCCAGTACTTC.

This sequence joins TRBV29-1 and TRBJ1-3; D is undetermined. The CDR3 spans 14 residues. The germline CDR1 and CDR2 sequences are SQVTM and ANQGSEA. V gave up 5 bases and J gave up 2 bases, with 13 bases separating them. The chain's CDR3 is CSVLGGEAGNTIYF. The CDR3 DNA reads TGCAGCGTTCTAGGCGGGGAGGCTGGAAACACCATATATTTT.

This chain uses TRBV7-3 with TRBJ2-5; 9 bases line up with TRBD1. Trimming at V came to 5 bases and at J to 4 bases, leaving 8 bases not matched to a gene. The CDR3 extends over 15 amino acids. Germline-derived CDR1 and CDR2 are SGHTA and FQGTGA. CDR3 amino acids: CASSTGTGSGETQYF. CDR3 in DNA: TGTGCCAGCAGCACCGGGACAGGGTCGGGAGAGACCCAGTACTTC.

This chain joins TRBV6-4 and TRBJ2-2, with 9 bases fitting TRBD2. Germline CDR1 and CDR2: MRHNA and SNTAGT. This CDR3 has 15 amino acids. The ends lost 4 bases at V and 4 bases at J; junction bases unmatched: 4. The CDR3 loop reads CASSALAGSTGELFF. The CDR3 bases are TGTGCCAGCAGTGCTCTAGCGGGGTCCACCGGGGAGCTGTTTTTT.